The source of this T cell receptor beta chain is a study of T cells in Graves' hyperthyroidism and ophthalmopathy. Background on the study: Blood was drawn when the patient was first diagnosed and still untreated. Points from the study as a whole: Blood held most thyroid clonotypes expanded above 0.001 frequency. Separating ophthalmopathy from stable hyperthyroidism was achieved by a 13 V-J model.

This clonotype was picked up a small number of times. Antigen specificity is unknown. RNA transcripts were the template for amplifying TCR beta CDR3 regions. HTBI primers were the set used in a first-round RT-PCR of the TCR CDR3. TCRdb recomputed calls from the multiplex PCR reads with MiXCR, one row per CDR3 protein. The sample includes hundreds of thousands of distinct CDR3 sequences, about 15% seen only once; the top ten take roughly a tenth. V trimming: 1 base; J trimming: 2 bases; junction bases outside the gene matches: 4. The CDR3 contains 16 residues. Per the germline V gene, CDR1 is MNHEY and CDR2 is SVGAGI. An absence of ophthalmopathy progression within 18 months meant stable Graves' hyperthyroidism.

The V and J genes are TRBV6-5 and TRBJ2-2; 7 nucleotides agree with TRBD2. This receptor was identified in a woman under 30 with Graves' hyperthyroidism. The specimen was blood. The CDR3 region is CASSYFPSGNTGELFF. CDR3 sequence (DNA): TGTGCCAGCAGTTACTTCCCTAGCGGAAACACCGGGGAGCTGTTTTTT.